One and the same sample provided the 16 T cell receptor beta chains below, sequenced in a study of immune evolution from preneoplasia to lung adenocarcinoma. Here immunoSEQ multiplex PCR was the method, and the copy in TCRdb shows in-frame clones only, minus some. The table shows several thousand clones, with 81% occurring only once. The sequencing sample was made of FFPE adjacent normal lung tissue. Source of these receptors: a person aged 70 to 85 with lung adenocarcinoma.

The rearrangement links TRBV11-2 to TRBJ2-1, with TRBD2 as a possible D gene (6 bases). The CDR3 is 15 amino acids. Per germline, CDR1 SGHAT and CDR2 FQNNGV. V shed 1 base and J shed 8 bases, with 15 bases lying between them. CDR3 sequence reads: CASSLGVGGSDEQFF. CDR3 in DNA: TGTGCCAGCAGCTTAGGGGTTGGGGGGAGCGATGAGCAGTTCTTC. The variable domain in full, completed from reference TRBV11-2 and TRBJ2-1, reads EAGVAQSPRYKIIEKRQSVAFWCNPISGHATLYWYQQILGQGPKLLIQFQNNGVVDDSQLPKDRFSAERLKGVDSTLKIQPAKLEDSAVYLCASSLGVGGSDEQFFGPGTRLTVL.

V gene TRBV4-2 combines with J gene TRBJ1-1; D not resolved. Germline V gives CDR1 LGHNA, CDR2 YNFKEQ. The CDR3 loop spans 16 amino acids. V lost 5 bases and J 6 bases, leaving 22 bases between the germline ends. The CDR3 is CASSLVAGQQRSEAFF. DNA for the CDR3: TGTGCCAGCAGCTTGGTAGCTGGCCAACAGAGGTCTGAAGCTTTCTTT.

With regard to this clone: Other nucleotide sequences from this sample produce the same CDR3. This chain connects TRBV7-9 to TRBJ1-1; 10 nucleotides match TRBD1. V was clipped by 3 bases and J by 1 base; unmatched bases: 2. Germline CDR1 SEHNR, CDR2 FQNEAQ (reference sequence). This CDR3 has 15 residues. The CDR3 reads CASSFGDRGNTEAFF. The DNA for the CDR3 is TGTGCCAGCAGCTTTGGGGACAGGGGGAACACTGAAGCTTTCTTT. Looking up the rest from reference TRBV7-9 and TRBJ1-1 gives the full variable domain: DTGVSQNPRHKITKRGQNVTFRCDPISEHNRLYWYRQTLGQGPEFLTYFQNEAQLEKSRLLSDRFSAERPKGSFSTLEIQRTEQGDSAMYLCASSFGDRGNTEAFFGQGTRLTVV.

J is TRBJ1-2 and V is TRBV6-1; 10 nucleotides align to TRBD1. The ends lost 5 bases at V and 4 bases at J; junction bases unmatched: 4. The CDR3 is 14 residues long. Germline V lookup: CDR1 MNHNS, CDR2 SASEGT. For the CDR3, the DNA is TGTGCCAGCAGTCTACGGGACAGGGGCTATGGCTACACCTTC. The encoded protein is CASSLRDRGYGYTF.

The CDR3 DNA sequence: TGTGCCAGTAGACAGACACCTTATAGCAATCAGCCCCAGCATTTT. This sequence encodes CASRQTPYSNQPQHF. The chain couples TRBV19 to TRBJ1-5; D is unresolved. With 6 bases removed from V and 0 bases from J, the gap between germline ends came to 12 bases. The CDR3 contains 15 residues. From germline, CDR1 is LNHDA and CDR2 SQIVND (reference sequence).

There are a few counts of this clone. This chain connects TRBV4-3 to TRBJ2-7, with 7 bases lining up with TRBD2. Germline V gene sequence: CDR1 LGHNA, CDR2 YSLEER. This CDR3 is 16 amino acids long. The V and J ends lost 0 bases and 4 bases, in that order; junction bases with no gene match: 9. CDR3 in DNA: TGCGCCAGCAGCCAAGAAGGCGGGAGCGGTGGGTACGAGCAGTACTTC. It translates to CASSQEGGSGGYEQYF.

V usage is TRBV6-6 and J usage is TRBJ2-7; D possibly corresponds to TRBD2 (6 bases). Germline CDR1 MNHNY, CDR2 SVGAGI (reference sequence). This CDR3 spans 15 amino acids. The germline V and J ends were trimmed by 2 bases and 2 bases, with 13 bases remaining between them. The CDR3 is CASSYGRGKTYEQYF. The DNA of the CDR3 is TGTGCCAGCAGTTACGGTCGGGGGAAAACCTACGAGCAGTACTTC.

The chain links TRBV19 to TRBJ2-5; 11 positions match TRBD2. This CDR3 is 15 amino acids long. CDR1 and CDR2 (germline): LNHDA, SQIVND (reference sequence). The J segment lost 1 base and the V segment lost 3 bases, leaving 1 base of the junction unmatched. The CDR3: CASSIGTSGQETQYF. CDR3 DNA sequence: TGTGCCAGTAGTATTGGGACTAGCGGCCAAGAGACCCAGTACTTC.

The chain has TRBV6-5 and TRBJ1-2, with a tentative D call TRBD1 (5 bases). CDR1 is MNHEY, CDR2 SVGAGI, per germline. Trimming took 8 bases from V and 1 from J, leaving 11 bases between them. The CDR3 consists of 13 residues. CDR3 DNA: TGTGCCAGCGGGGGAGGGATTAACTATGGCTACACCTTC. It is translated as CASGGGINYGYTF.

Here the CDR3 reads CASSWGTGDMNTEAFF. The CDR3, as DNA: TGTGCCAGTAGTTGGGGGACAGGAGACATGAACACTGAAGCTTTCTTT. The chain combines TRBV19 with TRBJ1-1, with 8 positions matching TRBD1. Losses at the gene ends were 5 bases for V and 0 bases for J; bases not matched to a gene: 8. This CDR3 comprises 16 residues. Per germline, CDR1 LNHDA and CDR2 SQIVND (reference sequence).

The gene calls are TRBV6-6 and TRBJ1-4; D is uncertain. Germline CDR1 MNHNY, CDR2 SVGAGI (reference sequence). V lost 8 bases, J lost 8 bases, and 15 bases lay in between. The CDR3 loop spans 13 amino acids. CDR3 sequence: CASSSLLGEKLFF. The CDR3 region has the DNA TGTGCCAGCTCCTCCCTACTGGGGGAAAAACTGTTTTTT.

The J gene is TRBJ2-3, the V gene TRBV29-1; 9 bases are a match to TRBD1. Germline assignment: CDR1 SQVTM and CDR2 ANQGSEA. The CDR3 covers 15 residues. V was pared by 1 base and J by 1 base, with 3 bases of the junction left unmatched. CDR3 sequence (DNA): TGCAGCGTTGAAGTTCGGGACAGGGGCACAGATACGCAGTATTTT. It codes for CSVEVRDRGTDTQYF.

This clone was detected once. The chain joins TRBV18 to TRBJ2-5; possibly TRBD2 for D (6 bases). The CDR3 runs 14 residues. From germline, CDR1 is KGHSH and CDR2 LQKENI. The V end lost 3 bases, the J end lost 5 bases, and 13 bases lay between the germline ends. CDR3 region: CASSPSGGRETQYF. In DNA, the CDR3 is TGTGCCAGCTCACCCTCCGGGGGACGGGAGACCCAGTACTTC.

This chain links TRBV21-1 with TRBJ2-3; TRBD2 is the table's D call and was not checked against the DNA. TRBV21-1 is a recognized pseudogene. CDR3 size: 16 residues. CDR3: CASSNGLAGRADTQYF. In DNA form, the CDR3 reads TGTGCCAGCAGCAATGGACTAGCGGGGAGGGCAGATACGCAGTATTTT.

The chain uses TRBV6-5 and TRBJ1-3, with D unresolved. The V gene's germline CDR1 is MNHEY and CDR2 SVGAGI. The CDR3 has 14 residues. V lost 6 bases and J lost 0, with 9 bases in between. CDR3 sequence: CASSLDFSGNTIYF. CDR3 sequence (DNA): TGTGCCAGCAGCCTGGACTTCTCTGGAAACACCATATATTTT.

The rearrangement joins TRBV10-1 to TRBJ2-1; a possible D gene is TRBD2 (6 bases). V dropped 4 bases and J dropped 12 bases, with 13 bases sitting between them. CDR1 and CDR2 (germline): WNHNN, SYGVQD (reference sequence). This CDR3 is 12 amino acids long. This chain's CDR3 is CASSAQGLVQFF. Written as DNA, the CDR3 is TGCGCCAGCAGTGCCCAGGGACTCGTGCAGTTCTTC.